Each of the 17 T cell receptor beta chains below was sequenced from the same sample in a study of beta chain features in type 1 diabetes. Expressed TCRB transcripts were sequenced after all isolated RNA was converted to cDNA. The repertoire was sequenced with immunoSEQ multiplex PCR; TCRdb's copy has only in-frame clones and lacks some. The data show approximately 40,000 clones, 50% seen once. The material sequenced was stem cell memory CD4+ T cells from blood. All receptors derive from a woman in her 30s in good health.

The chain has TRBV5-5 and TRBJ2-7, with D tentatively TRBD1 (6 bases). The CDR3 extends over 15 amino acids. Trimming stripped 4 bases from V and 3 bases from J, with 17 bases between. Germline lookup yields CDR1 SGHKS and CDR2 YYEKEE (reference sequence). CDR3 sequence (DNA): TGTGCCAGCAGCCTTAGGACAGTAACTTTCTACGAGCAGTACTTC. Its protein is CASSLRTVTFYEQYF.

This clone was counted a few times. This chain connects TRBV10-3 to TRBJ2-1, with 9 bases aligning to TRBD1. The germline V gene has CDR1 ENHRY and CDR2 SYGVKD. The trim removed 3 bases at V and 7 bases at J, leaving 10 bases unmatched. This CDR3 is 16 amino acids long. The CDR3 sequence: CAISDSRGQGNNEQFF. In DNA, the CDR3 is TGTGCCATCAGTGACTCGAGGGGACAGGGCAATAATGAGCAGTTCTTC.

The chain couples TRBV27 to TRBJ2-5; 8 bases fit TRBD2. Germline loops: CDR1 MNHEY, CDR2 SMNVEV (reference sequence). J gave up 9 bases and V 8 bases, and 23 bases lay outside the gene matches. This CDR3 spans 17 amino acids. The CDR3 DNA sequence: TGTGCCAGCCGAACTCAAACGTATAGCGGGACCCGAGGGGCCCAGTACTTC. Translating it yields CASRTQTYSGTRGAQYF.

The chain is built from TRBV11-2 and TRBJ1-1; 11 nucleotides line up with TRBD1. J lost 8 bases, V lost 5 bases, and 4 bases had no gene match. The germline CDR1 and CDR2 sequences are SGHAT and FQNNGV. This CDR3 has 13 amino acids. DNA for the CDR3: TGTGCCAGCAGCCCATGGACAGGGGGCGAAGCTTTCTTT. It specifies CASSPWTGGEAFF.

V and J are TRBV7-3 and TRBJ2-3; D possibly corresponds to TRBD2 (5 bases). The CDR3 runs 16 residues. Germline V gives CDR1 SGHTA, CDR2 FQGTGA. V dropped 2 bases and J dropped 0 bases, with 12 bases sitting between them. CDR3 nucleotide sequence: TGTGCCAGCAGCTTAGGGGTAGCGAAAAGCACAGATACGCAGTATTTT. This sequence encodes CASSLGVAKSTDTQYF.

V gene TRBV5-6 combines with J gene TRBJ2-5, with 8 nucleotides matching TRBD1. The length of the CDR3 is 15 residues. Per germline, CDR1 SGHDT and CDR2 YYEEEE. The V segment lost 4 bases and the J segment 3 bases; nucleotides outside the gene matches: 8. The CDR3 DNA is TGTGCCAGCAGCGGCACGGGACAGGTAAAAGAGACCCAGTACTTC. Translation: CASSGTGQVKETQYF.

The chain carries TRBV11-2 and TRBJ2-1; 7 nucleotides match TRBD1. Germline V gene sequence: CDR1 SGHAT, CDR2 FQNNGV. The V segment lost 5 bases and the J segment 5 bases; nucleotides outside the gene matches: 9. The CDR3 has 15 amino acids. The CDR3 here is CASSPGTARHNEQFF. CDR3 bases: TGTGCCAGCAGCCCGGGGACAGCACGCCACAATGAGCAGTTCTTC.

The V and J genes are TRBV6-6 and TRBJ1-5; no reliable D call. Trimming cost V 1 base and J 4 bases, with 5 bases left between them. Germline CDR1 and CDR2: MNHNY and SVGAGI (reference sequence). This CDR3 spans 13 amino acids. The CDR3 DNA sequence: TGTGCCAGCAGTTACTACAATAATCAGCCCCAGCATTTT. Protein: CASSYYNNQPQHF.

The genes are TRBV30 and TRBJ1-4; the D is unclear. The V gene's germline CDR1 is GTSNPN and CDR2 SVGIG (reference sequence). V shed 2 bases and J shed 2 bases, with 15 bases lying between them. The CDR3 covers 16 residues. In DNA, the CDR3 is TGTGCCTGGAGTCCTCTACCGCCCCCGACTAATGAAAAACTGTTTTTT. Its protein is CAWSPLPPPTNEKLFF. Full variable domain (remainder filled in from reference TRBV30 and TRBJ1-4): SQTIHQWPATLVQPVGSPLSLECTVEGTSNPNLYWYRQAAGRGLQLLFYSVGIGQISSEVPQNLSASRPQDRQFILSSKKLLLSDSGFYLCAWSPLPPPTNEKLFFGSGTQLSVL.

This clone was picked up a small number of times. This sequence joins TRBV19 and TRBJ2-3; D ambiguous. The germline V and J ends were trimmed by 3 bases and 2 bases, with 6 bases remaining between them. Germline V gives CDR1 LNHDA, CDR2 SQIVND (reference sequence). The CDR3 covers 13 residues. In nucleotides, the CDR3 is TGTGCCAGTAGTATTCAGAACACAGATACGCAGTATTTT. Encoded protein: CASSIQNTDTQYF.

This clone has a handful of counts. The chain carries TRBV7-9 and TRBJ1-5; D might be TRBD1 (6 bases). The CDR3 consists of 16 residues. Per germline, CDR1 SEHNR and CDR2 FQNEAQ (reference sequence). Trimming took 6 bases from V and 1 from J, leaving 16 bases between them. CDR3 in amino acids: CASSSTRGSSNQPQHF. The CDR3, as DNA: TGTGCCAGCAGTTCCACTAGGGGGTCGAGCAATCAGCCCCAGCATTTT.

This clone appeared a few times. This chain links TRBV29-1 with TRBJ1-1; 9 bases align to TRBD1. With V trimmed by 7 bases and J by 1 base, 1 base remained unmatched. Per the germline V gene, CDR1 is SQVTM and CDR2 is ANQGSEA. This CDR3 region has 12 residues. CDR3 protein: CSAQGANTEAFF. The CDR3, as DNA: TGCAGCGCACAGGGGGCGAACACTGAAGCTTTCTTT.

The chain joins TRBV6-6 to TRBJ2-5; 10 nucleotides align to TRBD2. CDR3 length: 16 amino acids. Trimming cost V 1 base and J 2 bases; bases outside gene matches: 4. CDR1 and CDR2 (germline): MNHNY, SVGAGI (reference sequence). In DNA, the CDR3 is TGTGCCAGCAGTTACTTCTCGACTAGCGGGCAAGAGACCCAGTACTTC. It codes for CASSYFSTSGQETQYF.

The rearrangement uses TRBV19 and TRBJ2-1; 8 positions agree with TRBD2. CDR3 length: 13 amino acids. Germline lookup yields CDR1 LNHDA and CDR2 SQIVND (reference sequence). V lost 9 bases, J lost 6 bases, and 7 bases stayed unmatched. CDR3 amino acids: CASGREGGNEQFF. CDR3 DNA sequence: TGTGCCAGCGGCCGGGAGGGTGGCAATGAGCAGTTCTTC.

The CDR3 is CSVANRGFNQPQHF. CDR3 DNA sequence: TGCAGCGTAGCAAACAGGGGTTTCAATCAGCCCCAGCATTTT. The V gene is TRBV29-1, the J gene TRBJ1-5; 7 bases map to TRBD1. Germline CDR1 SQVTM, CDR2 ANQGSEA. CDR3 length equals 14 residues. The J segment lost 3 bases and the V segment lost 6 bases, leaving 8 bases of the junction unmatched.

The gene calls are TRBV7-3 and TRBJ2-1, with 8 nucleotides matching TRBD1. The CDR3 is made up of 16 amino acids. The V segment lost 5 bases and the J segment 7 bases; nucleotides outside the gene matches: 13. CDR1 SGHTA and CDR2 FQGTGA come from the germline V gene. CDR3 residues: CASSTTTGTGRNEQFF. The DNA of the CDR3 is TGTGCCAGCAGCACAACGACAGGGACAGGACGGAATGAGCAGTTCTTC.

The genes are TRBV11-2 and TRBJ2-3; 8 bases are a match to TRBD1. The CDR3 is made up of 16 amino acids. V shed 6 bases, J shed 6 bases, and the junction held 14 bases outside the gene matches. The germline gives CDR1 SGHAT, CDR2 FQNNGV. CDR3 nucleotide sequence: TGTGCCAGCAGACGCCCCGGGACAGGCCCTTTCGATACGCAGTATTTT. It translates to CASRRPGTGPFDTQYF.